Described below is a single T cell receptor beta chain sequence and its context. The data were obtained in a study of blood T cell repertoires in COVID-19. The assay was immunoSEQ multiplex PCR, and TCRdb's table has in-frame clones only and misses some. The sample has about 130,000 clones; approximately 90% are singletons. The sample consisted of peripheral blood. The sequence derives from a man in his 60s with COVID-19, enrolled during active disease.

CDR3 protein: CASRKGGDSPLHF. Here the CDR3 DNA reads TGCGCCAGCAGGAAAGGGGGGGATTCACCCCTCCACTTT. The V and J genes are TRBV5-1 and TRBJ1-6; possibly TRBD1 for D (6 bases). This CDR3 comprises 13 residues. V was trimmed by 5 bases and J by 8 bases, leaving 11 bases between them. The germline CDR1 and CDR2 sequences are SGHRS and YFSETQ.